The 27 T cell receptor beta chains listed next were all sequenced from one sample in a study of OX40 agonist ivuxolimab in advanced cancers. Profiled with immunoSEQ multiplex PCR; TCRdb holds only in-frame clones, not every one. The sample contains more than 50,000 clones, 80% to 90% of which appear only once. The material was CD4+ or CD8+ T cells sorted from blood, obtained in a trial of the OX40 agonist ivuxolimab. These receptors were obtained from an adult with an advanced solid tumor such as melanoma, head and neck, liver or kidney cancer.

The V gene is TRBV7-9, the J gene TRBJ1-4; TRBD1 matches 7 bases. The V segment lost 0 bases and the J segment 14 bases; nucleotides outside the gene matches: 6. Per the germline V gene, CDR1 is SEHNR and CDR2 is FQNEAQ (reference sequence). The CDR3 loop spans 13 amino acids. The CDR3 DNA reads as TGTGCCAGCAGCTTAGCTTTGACAGGGCAGCTGTTTTTT. Translating it yields CASSLALTGQLFF. Drawing the rest from reference TRBV7-9 and TRBJ1-4, the complete variable domain is DTGVSQNPRHKITKRGQNVTFRCDPISEHNRLYWYRQTLGQGPEFLTYFQNEAQLEKSRLLSDRFSAERPKGSFSTLEIQRTEQGDSAMYLCASSLALTGQLFFGSGTQLSVL.

The rearrangement links TRBV11-2 to TRBJ2-3, with a possible D match to TRBD2 (7 bases). The germline CDR1 and CDR2 sequences are SGHAT and FQNNGV. The CDR3 is 14 amino acids. V was shortened by 3 bases and J by 5 bases, with 12 bases between the two germline ends. This chain's CDR3 is CASSFGGALDTQYF. In DNA form, the CDR3 reads TGTGCCAGCAGCTTTGGGGGGGCATTAGATACGCAGTATTTT.

V and J are TRBV9 and TRBJ2-1; 8 bases are a match to TRBD2. CDR1 and CDR2 (germline): SGDLS, YYNGEE. The CDR3 extends over 16 amino acids. V was pared by 6 bases and J by 7 bases, with 15 bases of the junction left unmatched. The CDR3 here is CASTPGGGTYGNEQFF. DNA of the CDR3: TGTGCCAGCACCCCCGGCGGGGGGACCTACGGGAATGAGCAGTTCTTC.

The chain carries TRBV7-3 and TRBJ2-3; perhaps TRBD1 as D (5 bases). CDR1 is SGHTA and CDR2 is FQGTGA in the germline V gene. This CDR3 has 15 residues. V gave up 2 bases and J gave up 1 base, with 10 bases separating them. CDR3 sequence (DNA): TGTGCCAGCAGCTTAGGGCAGGGTGGCACAGATACGCAGTATTTT. This gives the protein CASSLGQGGTDTQYF.

As DNA, the CDR3 is TGCGCCAGCAGCTTCAGCGGGGGACACCAAGAGACCCAGTACTTC. Encoded protein: CASSFSGGHQETQYF. The chain is built from TRBV5-1 and TRBJ2-5; 8 bases map to TRBD2. Unmatched junction bases numbered 3, after V lost 2 bases and J lost 0 bases. In germline, CDR1 is SGHRS, CDR2 YFSETQ. The CDR3 loop spans 15 amino acids.

This chain joins TRBV19 and TRBJ2-3; 9 nucleotides agree with TRBD1. With 7 bases clipped from V and 7 bases from J, the junction kept 12 bases outside the gene matches. The germline gives CDR1 LNHDA, CDR2 SQIVND (reference sequence). The CDR3 contains 15 residues. Here the CDR3 DNA reads TGTGCCAGTAAGTTGGGACAGGGAATTGAAAATACGCAGTATTTT. Translation gives CASKLGQGIENTQYF. Looking up the rest from reference TRBV19 and TRBJ2-3 gives the full variable domain: DGGITQSPKYLFRKEGQNVTLSCEQNLNHDAMYWYRQDPGQGLRLIYYSQIVNDFQKGDIAEGYSVSREKKESFPLTVTSAQKNPTAFYLCASKLGQGIENTQYFGPGTRLTVL.

The V gene is TRBV15, the J gene TRBJ1-6; tentative D call: TRBD1 (6 bases). The CDR3 totals 16 residues. V was trimmed by 1 base and J by 7 bases, leaving 14 bases between them. Germline V lookup: CDR1 LNHNV, CDR2 YYDKDF (reference sequence). CDR3 nucleotides: TGTGCCACCAGCAGAGTAGGGGGACTCACCAATTCACCCCTCCACTTT. Amino acid sequence: CATSRVGGLTNSPLHF.

The chain combines TRBV11-2 with TRBJ1-2; D possibly corresponds to TRBD1 (6 bases). Germline V gene sequence: CDR1 SGHAT, CDR2 FQNNGV. CDR3 length: 17 residues. Trimming took 5 bases from V and 0 from J, leaving 19 bases between them. The chain's CDR3 is CASSQGQKLRTNYGYTF. The CDR3 DNA follows: TGTGCCAGCAGCCAGGGACAAAAGTTACGAACTAACTATGGCTACACCTTC.

The chain joins TRBV7-2 to TRBJ2-7, with D tentatively TRBD1 or TRBD2 (6 bases each). This CDR3 is 14 amino acids long. Looked up from germline, CDR1 is SGHTA and CDR2 is FQGNSA. V dropped 1 base and J dropped 2 bases, with 9 bases sitting between them. The CDR3 nucleotides read TGTGCCAGCAGCTTAGGAGGGGGGACCTACGAGCAGTACTTC. Translating it yields CASSLGGGTYEQYF.

The chain carries TRBV12-5 and TRBJ2-1, with no clear D. V shed 1 base and J shed 4 bases, with 5 bases lying between them. This CDR3 has 13 residues. CDR1 is LGHNT, CDR2 FRNRAP, per germline. CDR3: CASGLAPYNEQFF. CDR3 DNA: TGTGCTAGTGGTTTGGCCCCGTACAATGAGCAGTTCTTC.

This chain connects TRBV11-2 to TRBJ2-5; 12 bases map to TRBD1. Germline trimming cut 1 base from V and 4 bases from J; bases unmatched to any gene: 4. CDR3 length: 16 amino acids. The germline V gene has CDR1 SGHAT and CDR2 FQNNGV. The CDR3 region is CASSLAGTGGAETQYF. The DNA for the CDR3 is TGTGCCAGCAGCTTAGCCGGGACAGGGGGCGCAGAGACCCAGTACTTC.

This chain connects TRBV7-3 to TRBJ2-2, with a weak D call TRBD2 (6 bases). CDR1 is SGHTA and CDR2 is FQGTGA in the germline V gene. The V gene lost 5 bases and the J gene lost 0 bases, with 16 bases spanning the gap. This CDR3 has 17 amino acids. CDR3 protein: CASSPMTRAANTGELFF. CDR3 in DNA: TGTGCCAGCAGCCCCATGACTAGAGCGGCGAACACCGGGGAGCTGTTTTTT. The entire variable domain, with the rest obtained from reference TRBV7-3 and TRBJ2-2, is as follows: GAGVSQTPSNKVTEKGKYVELRCDPISGHTALYWYRQSLGQGPEFLIYFQGTGAADDSGLPNDRFFAVRPEGSVSTLKIQRTERGDSAVYLCASSPMTRAANTGELFFGEGSRLTVL.

The chain carries TRBV11-2 and TRBJ2-7, with D tentatively TRBD1 (6 bases). V lost 5 bases and J lost 1, with 15 bases in between. Germline-derived CDR1 and CDR2 are SGHAT and FQNNGV. CDR3 size: 15 residues. The CDR3 reads CASSEEWTESYEQYF. The CDR3 region has the DNA TGTGCCAGCAGCGAAGAGTGGACAGAATCCTACGAGCAGTACTTC.

The rearrangement joins TRBV7-8 to TRBJ2-3, with 10 bases lining up with TRBD1. CDR1 SGHVS and CDR2 FQNEAQ come from the germline V gene. The CDR3 is 15 residues long. Losses at the gene ends were 5 bases for V and 5 bases for J; bases not matched to a gene: 7. Here the CDR3 DNA reads TGTGCCAGCAGCCCGGCGACAGGGGGCATAGATACGCAGTATTTT. Its translation: CASSPATGGIDTQYF.

The CDR3 loop is CASSFEGTDTQYF. Written as DNA, the CDR3 is TGCGCCAGCAGCTTCGAAGGGACAGATACGCAGTATTTT. The rearrangement links TRBV5-1 to TRBJ2-3; no definite D call. The CDR3 spans 13 residues. V lost 2 bases and J 3 bases, leaving 7 bases between the germline ends. CDR1 SGHRS and CDR2 YFSETQ come from the germline V gene.

CDR3 region: CASSDKLRVVHF. In nucleotides, the CDR3 is TGTGCCAGCAGTGATAAACTACGGGTAGTCCACTTT. The chain combines TRBV2 with TRBJ1-6; D unresolved. Germline V CDR1 and CDR2: SNHLY, FYNNEI. There are 12 residues in the CDR3. V was trimmed by 3 bases and J by 17 bases, leaving 14 bases between them.

The V and J genes are TRBV10-3 and TRBJ2-2; D unresolved. V lost 6 bases and J lost 3, with 8 bases in between. The CDR3 has 13 amino acids. The germline gives CDR1 ENHRY, CDR2 SYGVKD. The CDR3 loop reads CAIRDRYTGELFF. CDR3 DNA sequence: TGTGCCATCAGGGACCGGTACACCGGGGAGCTGTTTTTT.

The chain joins TRBV27 to TRBJ2-7; 7 bases match TRBD1. Germline assignment: CDR1 MNHEY and CDR2 SMNVEV (reference sequence). J gave up 6 bases and V 2 bases, and 4 bases lay outside the gene matches. The CDR3 runs 13 residues. This chain's CDR3 is CASSLPGQREQYF. The CDR3 coding sequence is TGTGCCAGCAGTTTACCGGGACAGCGCGAGCAGTACTTC.

This clone was found once. The chain is built from TRBV27 and TRBJ1-2, with D possibly being TRBD1 (6 bases). Germline V lookup: CDR1 MNHEY, CDR2 SMNVEV (reference sequence). V was pared by 2 bases and J by 2 bases, with 9 bases between. The CDR3 extends over 14 amino acids. CDR3 nucleotide sequence: TGTGCCAGCAGTTTACGGGGACAAAACTATGGCTACACCTTC. Its protein is CASSLRGQNYGYTF.

The chain recombines TRBV11-2 with TRBJ2-1, with TRBD1 identical over 7 bases. Germline V gene sequence: CDR1 SGHAT, CDR2 FQNNGV. There are 14 residues in the CDR3. The ends lost 5 bases at V and 4 bases at J; junction bases unmatched: 5. CDR3: CASSPRDSYNEQFF. The CDR3 coding sequence is TGTGCCAGCAGCCCACGGGACAGTTACAATGAGCAGTTCTTC.

CDR3 protein: CASSSEISNQPQHF. The CDR3 nucleotides read TGCGCCAGCAGCTCAGAAATAAGCAATCAGCCCCAGCATTTT. This sequence joins TRBV4-1 and TRBJ1-5; D not certain. Germline V gene data show CDR1 as MGHRA and CDR2 as YSYEKL. Trimming shortened V by 5 bases and J by 1 base, and 9 bases separated the two germline ends. CDR3 size: 14 residues.

This clone was counted a single time. The CDR3 DNA sequence: TGTGCCAGCAGCTTCTCTCCCACAGATACGCAGTATTTT. Protein: CASSFSPTDTQYF. This chain uses TRBV13 with TRBJ2-3; D unclear. There are 13 residues in the CDR3. CDR1 and CDR2 from the germline V gene are PRHDT and FYEKMQ (reference sequence). The ends were cut back, 3 bases at V and 2 bases at J, with 6 bases in the middle.

This rearrangement joins TRBV29-1 to TRBJ2-7, with a tentative D call TRBD2 (5 bases). V was trimmed by 2 bases and J by 2 bases, leaving 10 bases between them. The germline V gene has CDR1 SQVTM and CDR2 ANQGSEA. The CDR3 contains 13 residues. The CDR3 DNA reads TGCAGCGTTGAATCGGGGATCACCTACGAGCAGTACTTC. It is translated as CSVESGITYEQYF.

The chain employs TRBV6-6 and TRBJ2-5; D is possibly TRBD1 (6 bases). Germline V lookup: CDR1 MNHNY, CDR2 SVGAGI (reference sequence). CDR3 length equals 14 residues. V gave up 2 bases and J gave up 1 base, with 8 bases separating them. CDR3 residues: CASSYGTFQETQYF. CDR3 DNA sequence: TGTGCCAGCAGTTACGGGACATTCCAAGAGACCCAGTACTTC.

The chain couples TRBV14 to TRBJ2-7, with D maybe TRBD2 (6 bases). CDR1 SGHDN and CDR2 FVKESK come from the germline V gene. The germline V and J ends were trimmed by 1 base and 3 bases, with 10 bases remaining between them. The CDR3 consists of 14 residues. The CDR3 region is CASSQVEGFYEQYF. For the CDR3, the DNA is TGTGCCAGCAGCCAAGTGGAGGGATTCTACGAGCAGTACTTC.

Only one count was recorded for this clone. The chain has TRBV2 and TRBJ2-7; D tentatively reads TRBD1 or TRBD2 (5 bases each). Germline values: CDR1 SNHLY, CDR2 FYNNEI. The CDR3 loop spans 16 amino acids. V was trimmed by 4 bases and J by 3 bases, leaving 19 bases between them. CDR3 protein: CASSGRGTPTVYEQYF. For the CDR3, the DNA is TGTGCCAGCAGTGGGAGAGGGACCCCCACGGTCTACGAGCAGTACTTC.

This clone appeared a single time. The V call is TRBV7-9, the J call TRBJ2-3; D is undetermined. Germline-derived CDR1 and CDR2 are SEHNR and FQNEAQ (reference sequence). CDR3 length: 13 residues. V was trimmed by 5 bases and J by 5 bases, leaving 11 bases between them. The CDR3 here is CASSPPFGDTQYF. The CDR3 DNA follows: TGTGCCAGCAGCCCCCCATTCGGAGATACGCAGTATTTT.